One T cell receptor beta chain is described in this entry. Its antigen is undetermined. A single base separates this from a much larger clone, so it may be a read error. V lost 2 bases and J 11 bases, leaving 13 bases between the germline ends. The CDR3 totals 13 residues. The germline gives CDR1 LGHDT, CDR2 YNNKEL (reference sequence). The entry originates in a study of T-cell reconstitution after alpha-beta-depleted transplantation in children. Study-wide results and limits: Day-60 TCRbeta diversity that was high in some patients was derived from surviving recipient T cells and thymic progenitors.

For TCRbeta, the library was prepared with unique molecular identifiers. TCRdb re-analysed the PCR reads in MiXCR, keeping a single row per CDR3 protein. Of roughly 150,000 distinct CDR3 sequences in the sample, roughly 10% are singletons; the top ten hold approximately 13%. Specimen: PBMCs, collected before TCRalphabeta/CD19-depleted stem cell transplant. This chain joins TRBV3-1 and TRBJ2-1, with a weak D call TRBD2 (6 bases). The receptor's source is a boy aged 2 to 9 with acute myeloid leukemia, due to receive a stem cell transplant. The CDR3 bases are TGTGCCAGCAGCCAACCGGGACTGAACAAGCAGTTCTTC. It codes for CASSQPGLNKQFF.